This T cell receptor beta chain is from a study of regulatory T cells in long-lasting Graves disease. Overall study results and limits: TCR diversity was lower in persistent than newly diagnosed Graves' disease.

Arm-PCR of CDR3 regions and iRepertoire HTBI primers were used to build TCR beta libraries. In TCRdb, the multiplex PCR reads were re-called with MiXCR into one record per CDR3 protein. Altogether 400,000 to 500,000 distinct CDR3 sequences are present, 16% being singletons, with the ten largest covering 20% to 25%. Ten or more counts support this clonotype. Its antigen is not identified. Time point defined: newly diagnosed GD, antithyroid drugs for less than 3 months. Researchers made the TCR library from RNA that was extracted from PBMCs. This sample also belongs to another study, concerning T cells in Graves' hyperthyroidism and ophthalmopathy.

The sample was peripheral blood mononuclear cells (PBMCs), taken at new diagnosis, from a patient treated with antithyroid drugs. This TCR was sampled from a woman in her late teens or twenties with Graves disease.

For the CDR3, the DNA is TGTGCCAGCAAGAAGGGACAGAACTATGGCTACACCTTC. Encoded protein: CASKKGQNYGYTF. This sequence joins TRBV2 and TRBJ1-2, with 7 nucleotides matching TRBD1. The CDR3 totals 13 residues. Trimming at V came to 7 bases and at J to 2 bases, leaving 4 bases not matched to a gene. Germline V lookup: CDR1 SNHLY, CDR2 FYNNEI.